These 21 T cell receptor beta chains came from one sample sequenced in a study of Ad26.COV2.S vaccination and SARS-CoV-2 variants. The treatment here: 19 received Ad26.COV2.S at low or high dose, single or two shots; about 5 received placebo; per-sample allocation not given. Samples were taken on day 63 after the first vaccine or placebo injection. Profiled with immunoSEQ multiplex PCR; TCRdb holds only in-frame clones, not every one. The table lists about 480,000 clones, around 90% of them singletons. Sequenced material: peripheral blood, taken in a trial of Ad26.COV2.S vaccine versus placebo. These TCRs come from a person between 18 and 60 years old who received the Ad26.COV2.S COVID-19 vaccine or a placebo.

Comments on this clone: One end of the junction fails to match germline, which may point to a read error. V is TRBV5-4 and J is TRBJ1-2, with D possibly matching TRBD1 (6 bases). This CDR3 has 15 amino acids. Per germline, CDR1 SGHNT and CDR2 YYREEE (reference sequence). CDR3 loop: CASCLDRQLNYGYTF. In DNA, the CDR3 is TGTGCCAGCTGCTTGGACAGACAGTTAAACTATGGCTACACCTTC.

Points on this clone: This CDR3 is also generated by other DNA sequences in the sample. The rearrangement uses TRBV29-1 and TRBJ2-7, with D unresolved. The germline V gene encodes CDR1 SQVTM and CDR2 ANQGSEA. Trimming shortened V by 1 base and J by 3 bases, and 4 bases separated the two germline ends. CDR3 length equals 11 residues. This chain's CDR3 is CSVEVSYEQYF. CDR3 in DNA: TGCAGCGTTGAAGTAAGCTACGAGCAGTACTTC.

There are a few counts of this clone. The chain combines TRBV5-1 with TRBJ2-6; no firm D call. The CDR3 has 15 amino acids. CDR1 and CDR2 from the germline V gene are SGHRS and YFSETQ. The V end lost 4 bases, the J end lost 0 bases, and 8 bases lay between the germline ends. CDR3 bases: TGCGCCAGCAGCATGACTGTCTCTGGGGCCAACGTCCTGACTTTC. Amino acid sequence: CASSMTVSGANVLTF.

V is TRBV24-1 and J is TRBJ2-1; 7 nucleotides match TRBD2. The germline V gene has CDR1 KGHDR and CDR2 SFDVKD. The V gene end was trimmed by 1 base and the J gene end by 6 bases; junction bases not matched to a gene: 8. The CDR3 extends over 16 amino acids. CDR3 residues: CATSDFVAGVANEQFF. Here the CDR3 DNA reads TGTGCCACCAGTGATTTTGTGGCGGGGGTCGCCAATGAGCAGTTCTTC.

The chain recombines TRBV28 with TRBJ2-2; 8 bases line up with TRBD1. The CDR3 contains 15 residues. Germline values: CDR1 MDHEN, CDR2 SYDVKM. V shed 4 bases and J 4 bases; nucleotides not matched to a gene: 5. CDR3 in amino acids: CASSSRGQGTGELFF. As DNA, the CDR3 is TGTGCCAGCAGTTCCAGGGGGCAGGGCACCGGGGAGCTGTTTTTT.

The J gene is TRBJ2-7, the V gene TRBV12-3 or TRBV12-4, with D hard to call. The CDR3 extends over 13 amino acids. Trimming removed 3 bases at V and 2 bases at J, with 8 bases between. CDR3 region: CASSLSRTYEQYF. The CDR3 DNA reads as TGTGCCAGCAGTTTGTCCAGGACCTACGAGCAGTACTTC.

The chain joins TRBV6-6 to TRBJ1-2, with D possibly TRBD1 on 5 matching bases. V was clipped by 0 bases and J by 7 bases, with 15 bases between them. This CDR3 region has 15 residues. Germline CDR1 and CDR2: MNHNY and SVGAGI (reference sequence). As DNA, the CDR3 is TGTGCCAGCAGTTACTCTCCAGGGATCTTGGGTGGCTACACCTTC. It codes for CASSYSPGILGGYTF.

This clone has a handful of counts. The chain combines TRBV27 with TRBJ2-7; 8 nucleotides match TRBD1. V lost 3 bases, J lost 6 bases, and 4 bases stayed unmatched. This CDR3 contains 13 residues. Looked up from germline, CDR1 is MNHEY and CDR2 is SMNVEV (reference sequence). DNA for the CDR3: TGTGCCAGCAGTTTTACAGGGACAGGCGAGCAGTACTTC. As protein: CASSFTGTGEQYF.

The rearrangement joins TRBV19 to TRBJ2-3; D possibly corresponds to TRBD1 (5 bases). Deletions cut 3 bases from V and 2 bases from J, with 12 bases between. From germline, CDR1 is LNHDA and CDR2 SQIVND (reference sequence). This CDR3 is built from 15 residues. For the CDR3, the DNA is TGTGCCAGTAGTATGGGGCTGGGCTCCACAGATACGCAGTATTTT. Translation gives CASSMGLGSTDTQYF. Full variable domain (rest looked up from reference TRBV19 and TRBJ2-3): DGGITQSPKYLFRKEGQNVTLSCEQNLNHDAMYWYRQDPGQGLRLIYYSQIVNDFQKGDIAEGYSVSREKKESFPLTVTSAQKNPTAFYLCASSMGLGSTDTQYFGPGTRLTVL.

The rearrangement links TRBV29-1 to TRBJ2-5, with a possible D match to TRBD2 (5 bases). Germline loops: CDR1 SQVTM, CDR2 ANQGSEA. V was shortened by 4 bases and J by 5 bases, with 8 bases between the two germline ends. The CDR3 runs 11 residues. CDR3 nucleotide sequence: TGCAGCGTTGTGGAGCGGGAGACCCAGTACTTC. Protein: CSVVERETQYF.

The chain uses TRBV4-1 and TRBJ1-2, with unresolved D. V was pared by 1 base and J by 5 bases, with 8 bases between. Germline V lookup: CDR1 MGHRA, CDR2 YSYEKL. The CDR3 length is 13 residues. DNA of the CDR3: TGCGCCAGCAGCCAAGCAACCGGGTATGGCTACACCTTC. It translates to CASSQATGYGYTF.

This clone was counted once. The gene calls are TRBV28 and TRBJ2-2; TRBD2 agrees at 11 bases. Germline CDR1 reads MDHEN; CDR2 reads SYDVKM. This CDR3 region has 15 residues. J gave up 2 bases and V 8 bases, and 4 bases lay outside the gene matches. CDR3 sequence reads: CASRGTSGNTGELFF. The CDR3 DNA follows: TGTGCCAGCCGGGGGACTAGCGGCAACACCGGGGAGCTGTTTTTT.

The CDR3 spells CAWSVGGEQFF. The CDR3 nucleotides are TGTGCCTGGAGTGTGGGTGGCGAGCAGTTCTTC. This sequence joins TRBV30 and TRBJ2-1; no clear D gene. The CDR3 length is 11 residues. Germline CDR1 and CDR2: GTSNPN and SVGIG (reference sequence). V lost 0 bases, J lost 10 bases, and 7 bases lay in between. Supplemented by reference TRBV30 and TRBJ2-1, the full variable domain reads SQTIHQWPATLVQPVGSPLSLECTVEGTSNPNLYWYRQAAGRGLQLLFYSVGIGQISSEVPQNLSASRPQDRQFILSSKKLLLSDSGFYLCAWSVGGEQFFGPGTRLTVL.

The rearrangement uses TRBV25-1 and TRBJ2-7; D is perhaps TRBD2 (5 bases). The V end lost 3 bases, the J end lost 5 bases, and 11 bases lay between the germline ends. The CDR3 spans 13 residues. Germline loops: CDR1 MGHDK, CDR2 SYGVNS. The CDR3 DNA is TGTGCCAGCAGTGATCGGGGAGTCGACGAGCAGTACTTC. It specifies CASSDRGVDEQYF.

V gene TRBV2 combines with J gene TRBJ2-2; D ambiguous. This CDR3 comprises 15 residues. Germline-derived CDR1 and CDR2 are SNHLY and FYNNEI. V was pared by 1 base and J by 1 base, with 7 bases between. This CDR3 is CASSEVRVNTGELFF. CDR3 DNA: TGTGCCAGCAGTGAAGTGCGCGTGAACACCGGGGAGCTGTTTTTT.

This chain links TRBV5-4 with TRBJ1-4; unclear D gene. V was cut by 0 bases and J by 5 bases, with 11 bases left in between. Germline CDR1 reads SGHNT; CDR2 reads YYREEE (reference sequence). The CDR3 consists of 15 residues. In nucleotides, the CDR3 is TGTGCCAGCAGCTTGGGGTCCGGGTTAAATGAAAAACTGTTTTTT. Translated: CASSLGSGLNEKLFF.

The chain has TRBV28 and TRBJ1-5; no clear D gene. Per germline, CDR1 MDHEN and CDR2 SYDVKM. The CDR3 extends over 14 amino acids. The V and J ends lost 0 bases and 7 bases respectively, with 10 bases between them. The CDR3 here is CASSLWRDSQPQHF. The CDR3 coding sequence is TGTGCCAGCAGTTTATGGAGGGATAGCCAGCCCCAGCATTTT.

The chain combines TRBV5-1 with TRBJ1-3; no clear D. The CDR3 has 16 amino acids. The V gene lost 1 base and the J gene lost 0 bases, with 11 bases spanning the gap. CDR1 is SGHRS, CDR2 YFSETQ, per germline. The CDR3 nucleotides are TGCGCCAGCAGCTTGTATGGGATCAGCTCTGGAAACACCATATATTTT. It yields the protein CASSLYGISSGNTIYF.

This chain links TRBV7-3 with TRBJ1-5; D not certain. V lost 5 bases to trimming and J lost 4 bases, with 9 bases between them. The CDR3 extends over 13 amino acids. The V gene's germline CDR1 is SGHTA and CDR2 FQGTGA. The CDR3 nucleotides are TGTGCCAGCAGCACGGGTGGAAATCAGCCCCAGCATTTT. This codes for CASSTGGNQPQHF.

The J gene is TRBJ2-1, the V gene TRBV9, with 9 bases fitting TRBD1. CDR1 SGDLS and CDR2 YYNGEE come from the germline V gene. The CDR3 consists of 17 residues. J gave up 7 bases and V 0 bases, and 11 bases lay outside the gene matches. The CDR3 bases are TGTGCCAGCAGCGTAGCTCACGGGACAGGGTGGCGGAATGAGCAGTTCTTC. This codes for CASSVAHGTGWRNEQFF.

This chain links TRBV5-1 with TRBJ1-1, with 7 nucleotides matching TRBD1. Germline-derived CDR1 and CDR2 are SGHRS and YFSETQ. The CDR3 spans 12 residues. V was clipped by 4 bases and J by 6 bases; unmatched bases: 3. CDR3 DNA: TGCGCCAGCAGCGCGACAGGGCCTGAAGCTTTCTTT. Protein: CASSATGPEAFF.